This T cell receptor beta chain was identified during a study of human T cells and chemical hapten exposure. Study-level information: 2% DPC applied to an approximately 2 cm by approximately 2 cm arm area sensitized donors. Findings and caveats of the study: TCRs above 1 in 1000 frequency stayed constant with DPC sensitization.

Indicated time point: pre-sensitization, week 0. Treatment defined: therapeutic diphenylcyclopropenone sensitization with weekly scalp DPC. Total RNA was isolated from unfractionated whole blood. Turning to this clonotype: Its specificity is not known.

In the source study's methods: Sample TCR totals centred on a median of approximately 100,000, ranging 23,224 to 690,600. TCRdb redid the calling of the RACE reads with MiXCR, one entry per CDR3 protein. The V and J calls reflect TCRdb's pipeline rather than the authors' work. Of approximately 80,000 distinct CDR3 sequences listed, 12% to 15% are singletons. There are 11 residues in the CDR3. CDR1 and CDR2 (germline): MDHEN, SYDVKM. Trimming removed 6 bases at V and 6 bases at J, with 7 bases between. V gene TRBV28 combines with J gene TRBJ2-3; D gene uncertain. The receptor was derived from a woman in her forties or fifties with alopecia areata. Some clones in this sample may be carry-over from other donors' samples. This specimen consisted of whole blood, obtained in connection with sensitization to the hapten diphenylcyclopropenone (DPC). CDR3 region: CASRLHDTQYF. The CDR3 nucleotides are TGTGCCAGCAGGTTGCACGATACGCAGTATTTT.